Shown below are 32 T cell receptor beta chains from a single sample sequenced in a study of blood T cell repertoires in COVID-19. Method: immunoSEQ multiplex PCR; TCRdb's copy keeps in-frame clones and lacks some. The sample consists of 140,000 or so clones, roughly 80% of them appearing once. What was sequenced was PBMCs or T cells enriched from blood (not recorded which). These receptors were collected from a woman aged 18-29 years who had been exposed to COVID-19.

The rearrangement links TRBV7-9 to TRBJ1-5; 8 bases are shared with TRBD1. Germline CDR1 and CDR2: SEHNR and FQNEAQ (reference sequence). Trimming cost V 5 bases and J 4 bases; bases outside gene matches: 10. The CDR3 has 16 residues. The chain's CDR3 is CASSPYGTGGNQPQHF. The DNA of the CDR3 is TGTGCCAGCAGCCCATATGGGACAGGTGGGAATCAGCCCCAGCATTTT.

V usage is TRBV4-2 and J usage is TRBJ1-1; possible D gene TRBD1, 6 bases. CDR1 and CDR2 (germline): LGHNA, YNFKEQ. The CDR3 has 17 amino acids. V shed 3 bases and J shed 2 bases, with 19 bases lying between them. The CDR3 here is CASSQGAGATTNTEAFF. For the CDR3, the DNA is TGTGCCAGCAGCCAGGGGGCAGGGGCCACGACCAACACTGAAGCTTTCTTT.

The chain carries TRBV4-1 and TRBJ1-1; 7 nucleotides line up with TRBD1. The CDR3 contains 14 residues. V was pared by 4 bases and J by 4 bases, with 6 bases of the junction left unmatched. From germline, CDR1 is MGHRA and CDR2 YSYEKL. The CDR3 is CASSPTGMTTEAFF. The CDR3 region has the DNA TGCGCCAGCAGCCCGACAGGGATGACCACTGAAGCTTTCTTT.

The chain carries TRBV6-5 and TRBJ1-5, with TRBD1 matching 7 bases. The V and J ends lost 5 bases and 4 bases, in that order; junction bases with no gene match: 5. The CDR3 covers 14 residues. Germline V gene sequence: CDR1 MNHEY, CDR2 SVGAGI. The CDR3 DNA reads TGTGCCAGCAGTCAGGGACAGCTGAATCAGCCCCAGCATTTT. Translating it yields CASSQGQLNQPQHF.

The CDR3 DNA sequence: TGTGCCAGCAAAACCGTTAGTGAAGCTTTCTTT. Protein product: CASKTVSEAFF. The chain combines TRBV12-3 or TRBV12-4 with TRBJ1-1; D is undetermined. The length of the CDR3 is 11 residues. V lost 7 bases and J 7 bases, leaving 10 bases between the germline ends.

In its sample, this clone was seen a few times. V usage is TRBV4-1 and J usage is TRBJ1-5; D is possibly TRBD1 (6 bases). Germline CDR1 and CDR2: MGHRA and YSYEKL. The CDR3 consists of 15 residues. Trimming cost V 2 bases and J 6 bases, with 14 bases left between them. This CDR3 reads CASSQTTGRGQPQHF. The CDR3 DNA follows: TGCGCCAGCAGCCAAACGACAGGCCGTGGTCAGCCCCAGCATTTT.

The chain has TRBV18 and TRBJ1-1; 9 nucleotides align to TRBD1. The CDR3 extends over 17 amino acids. V shed 2 bases and J 1 base; nucleotides not matched to a gene: 8. Looked up from germline, CDR1 is KGHSH and CDR2 is LQKENI. The CDR3 protein is CASSPRDRVAPNTEAFF. In DNA, the CDR3 is TGTGCCAGCTCACCAAGGGACAGGGTAGCCCCGAACACTGAAGCTTTCTTT.

The gene calls are TRBV18 and TRBJ2-5; 9 bases agree with TRBD2. CDR1 and CDR2 from the germline V gene are KGHSH and LQKENI. V lost 3 bases to trimming and J lost 3 bases; unmatched junction nucleotides: 8. The CDR3 length is 16 residues. The CDR3 DNA reads TGTGCCAGCTCACCTCTCAGGACTAGCGAAAAAGAGACCCAGTACTTC. This sequence encodes CASSPLRTSEKETQYF.

V is TRBV24-1 and J is TRBJ2-1, with TRBD1 identical over 7 bases. Trimming cost V 10 bases and J 9 bases; bases outside gene matches: 23. The V gene's germline CDR1 is KGHDR and CDR2 SFDVKD. There are 17 residues in the CDR3. Here the CDR3 DNA reads TGTGCCACTGAGACCGGGACAGTTCAAACCCCAAACACTGAGCAGTTCTTC. As protein: CATETGTVQTPNTEQFF.

This chain connects TRBV9 to TRBJ2-4; TRBD2 agrees at 8 bases. CDR3 size: 14 residues. The V and J ends lost 4 bases and 7 bases, in that order; junction bases with no gene match: 7. Germline loops: CDR1 SGDLS, CDR2 YYNGEE. Here the CDR3 reads CASSTSRGGNIQYF. Here the CDR3 DNA reads TGTGCCAGCAGCACGTCTCGGGGGGGCAACATTCAGTACTTC.

Points on this clone: Other DNA sequences within the sample encode an identical CDR3. This chain connects TRBV6-2 or TRBV6-3 to TRBJ2-5; no firm D call. V gave up 2 bases and J gave up 0 bases, with 4 bases separating them. Germline lookup yields CDR1 MNHEY and CDR2 SVGEGT. The CDR3 totals 13 residues. Here the CDR3 DNA reads TGTGCCAGCAGTTACAGCTACCAAGAGACCCAGTACTTC. Its protein product is CASSYSYQETQYF.

J is TRBJ2-1 and V is TRBV28, with 10 bases lining up with TRBD1. J lost 3 bases, V lost 4 bases, and 9 bases had no gene match. CDR1 and CDR2 from the germline V gene are MDHEN and SYDVKM. This CDR3 has 17 amino acids. CDR3 in amino acids: CASSSGQGRGLYNEQFF. CDR3 DNA: TGTGCCAGCAGTTCGGGACAGGGGAGAGGCCTCTACAATGAGCAGTTCTTC.

The rearrangement links TRBV12-3 or TRBV12-4 to TRBJ1-1; unclear D gene. With 5 bases removed from V and 0 bases from J, the gap between germline ends came to 7 bases. This CDR3 spans 13 amino acids. The CDR3 reads CASSRTVNTEAFF. The CDR3 nucleotides are TGTGCCAGCAGTCGCACAGTGAACACTGAAGCTTTCTTT.

The genes are TRBV7-9 and TRBJ1-5, with a possible D match to TRBD1 (5 bases). Germline V CDR1 and CDR2: SEHNR, FQNEAQ (reference sequence). The CDR3 has 15 residues. The V end lost 1 base, the J end lost 5 bases, and 12 bases lay between the germline ends. CDR3 protein: CASSLGRVSHQPQHF. The CDR3, as DNA: TGTGCCAGCAGCTTAGGCAGGGTGTCTCATCAGCCCCAGCATTTT.

The chain recombines TRBV5-5 with TRBJ2-7; D is unclear. Trimming left V 0 bases short and J 5 bases short, with 6 bases between. From germline, CDR1 is SGHKS and CDR2 YYEKEE (reference sequence). The CDR3 is 12 amino acids. The chain's CDR3 is CASSLVAHEQYF. CDR3 in DNA: TGTGCCAGCAGCTTGGTAGCCCACGAGCAGTACTTC.

V is TRBV5-1 and J is TRBJ1-4; D perhaps matches TRBD1 (5 bases). Germline-derived CDR1 and CDR2 are SGHRS and YFSETQ. The CDR3 loop spans 12 amino acids. Trimming left V 2 bases short and J 8 bases short, with 7 bases between. CDR3 sequence: CASSFGGEKLFF. In DNA form, the CDR3 reads TGCGCCAGCAGCTTTGGGGGGGAAAAACTGTTTTTT.

J is TRBJ1-2 and V is TRBV13; 12 bases are shared with TRBD1. The ends lost 5 bases at V and 4 bases at J; junction bases unmatched: 14. The length of the CDR3 is 18 residues. Germline V gene sequence: CDR1 PRHDT, CDR2 FYEKMQ (reference sequence). The CDR3 sequence: CASSPLRRGQGAFYGYTF. CDR3 coding DNA: TGTGCCAGCAGCCCGCTAAGGCGGGGACAGGGGGCATTCTATGGCTACACCTTC.

V gene TRBV25-1 combines with J gene TRBJ1-2; D may be TRBD1 (5 bases). From germline, CDR1 is MGHDK and CDR2 SYGVNS. This CDR3 comprises 14 residues. V was trimmed by 1 base and J by 0 bases, leaving 6 bases between them. The CDR3 coding sequence is TGTGCCAGCAGTGAATCGGGGGCTAACTATGGCTACACCTTC. Its translation: CASSESGANYGYTF.

The chain links TRBV28 to TRBJ2-7, with 16 bases aligning to TRBD2. Trimming at V came to 6 bases and at J to 3 bases, leaving 14 bases not matched to a gene. This CDR3 spans 19 amino acids. CDR1 MDHEN and CDR2 SYDVKM come from the germline V gene. DNA of the CDR3: TGTGCCAGCAGCCAACTTGGGGGGGGACTAGCGGGAGGGCGCTACGAGCAGTACTTC. Encoded protein: CASSQLGGGLAGGRYEQYF.

This chain joins TRBV21-1 and TRBJ1-5; the DNA was not compared with TRBD1, the D call given in the table. TRBV21-1 is given as a pseudogene. The CDR3 consists of 14 residues. The CDR3 sequence: CASSLNNQDQPQHF. The CDR3 DNA follows: TGTGCCAGCAGCCTCAATAATCAGGATCAGCCCCAGCATTTT.

The V gene is TRBV27, the J gene TRBJ1-2, with TRBD1 as a possible D gene (5 bases). Trimming removed 5 bases at V and 0 bases at J, with 13 bases between. The V gene's germline CDR1 is MNHEY and CDR2 SMNVEV (reference sequence). The CDR3 is 15 residues long. CDR3 amino acids: CASSPWDFTNYGYTF. The CDR3 DNA reads TGTGCCAGCAGTCCATGGGACTTCACTAACTATGGCTACACCTTC.

The chain joins TRBV27 to TRBJ1-1; D is perhaps TRBD1 (5 bases). CDR1 MNHEY and CDR2 SMNVEV come from the germline V gene (reference sequence). The CDR3 is 16 amino acids. The V and J ends lost 4 bases and 0 bases respectively, with 15 bases between them. CDR3 in amino acids: CASSSDWGGMNTEAFF. The CDR3 DNA reads as TGTGCCAGCAGTTCCGACTGGGGGGGGATGAACACTGAAGCTTTCTTT.

Worth noting for this clone: One end of the junction fails to match germline, which may point to a read error. V gene TRBV5-3 combines with J gene TRBJ2-1; possibly TRBD2 for D (6 bases). TRBV5-3 is annotated as an ORF whose role is uncertain. The CDR3 totals 11 residues. The CDR3: CARSLRDSRVF. The CDR3 coding sequence is TGTGCCAGAAGCTTGAGGGACTCCCGTGTCTTC.

This clone has more than one count but fewer than ten. The chain recombines TRBV7-2 with TRBJ2-7; 8 bases are shared with TRBD2. V dropped 0 bases and J dropped 3; count of bases not matched to a gene: 4. Germline V CDR1 and CDR2: SGHTA, FQGNSA. CDR3 length: 15 residues. This CDR3 is CASSLAGRGGYEQYF. DNA for the CDR3: TGTGCCAGCAGCTTAGCGGGCCGGGGGGGCTACGAGCAGTACTTC.

The chain has TRBV19 and TRBJ2-6; possibly TRBD1 for D (5 bases). Trimming removed 4 bases at V and 3 bases at J, with 10 bases between. This CDR3 contains 15 residues. Germline V lookup: CDR1 LNHDA, CDR2 SQIVND (reference sequence). This chain's CDR3 is CASSTQGIGANVLTF. For the CDR3, the DNA is TGTGCCAGTAGTACGCAGGGAATTGGGGCCAACGTCCTGACTTTC.

The rearrangement uses TRBV13 and TRBJ2-7; possibly TRBD2 for D (6 bases). The CDR3 runs 15 residues. Trimming pared 0 bases from V and 2 bases from J, leaving 11 bases between. CDR1 is PRHDT, CDR2 FYEKMQ, per germline (reference sequence). The CDR3 DNA sequence: TGTGCCAGCAGCTTAGGGTTAGCGGCTACCTACGAGCAGTACTTC. It is translated as CASSLGLAATYEQYF.

The CDR3 bases are TGTGCCAGCACGGACAGGCCACCGGGACTAGCGGGAGGGAGCTACAATGAGCAGTTCTTC. Translated: CASTDRPPGLAGGSYNEQFF. The gene calls are TRBV2 and TRBJ2-1, with TRBD2 matching over 16 bases. The germline CDR1 and CDR2 sequences are SNHLY and FYNNEI. The CDR3 has 20 amino acids. V gave up 7 bases and J gave up 3 bases; unmatched junction bases: 15.

The chain combines TRBV4-1 with TRBJ2-1; TRBD2 agrees at 10 bases. V lost 3 bases, J lost 6 bases, and 20 bases stayed unmatched. Germline V gene sequence: CDR1 MGHRA, CDR2 YSYEKL. The CDR3 spans 20 residues. The chain's CDR3 is CASSQVDTPQGLAGVNEQFF. The DNA of the CDR3 is TGCGCCAGCAGCCAGGTAGACACACCTCAAGGGCTAGCGGGAGTCAATGAGCAGTTCTTC.

This rearrangement joins TRBV24-1 to TRBJ1-3, with 9 bases matching TRBD1. This CDR3 region has 16 residues. The V segment lost 3 bases and the J segment 3 bases; nucleotides outside the gene matches: 5. The germline CDR1 and CDR2 sequences are KGHDR and SFDVKD. The CDR3 sequence: CATSDTGGESGNTIYF. Here the CDR3 DNA reads TGTGCCACCAGTGATACAGGGGGCGAAAGTGGAAACACCATATATTTT.

V is TRBV28 and J is TRBJ2-7; 9 bases are shared with TRBD1. Per germline, CDR1 MDHEN and CDR2 SYDVKM. Germline trimming cut 6 bases from V and 6 bases from J; bases unmatched to any gene: 9. This CDR3 has 14 amino acids. CDR3 sequence reads: CASRPGQGLREQYF. The DNA of the CDR3 is TGTGCCAGCAGACCGGGACAGGGTTTGCGCGAGCAGTACTTC.

The CDR3 bases are TGTGCCAGCAGCCCATCCGGGCAAACAGGGATGAACACTGAAGCTTTCTTT. Translating it yields CASSPSGQTGMNTEAFF. This chain joins TRBV11-2 and TRBJ1-1, with a possible D match to TRBD1 (6 bases). Germline V gene lookup returns CDR1 SGHAT and CDR2 FQNNGV. The CDR3 loop spans 17 amino acids. The germline V and J ends were trimmed by 5 bases and 0 bases, with 19 bases remaining between them.

V is TRBV5-1 and J is TRBJ1-1, with D maybe TRBD1 (6 bases). The V gene lost 4 bases and the J gene lost 5 bases, with 12 bases spanning the gap. The CDR3 loop spans 13 amino acids. CDR1 is SGHRS, CDR2 YFSETQ, per germline. This chain's CDR3 is CASSLTDSTEAFF. DNA for the CDR3: TGCGCCAGCAGCCTCACGGACAGTACTGAAGCTTTCTTT. Full variable domain (remainder filled in from reference TRBV5-1 and TRBJ1-1): KAGVTQTPRYLIKTRGQQVTLSCSPISGHRSVSWYQQTPGQGLQFLFEYFSETQRNKGNFPGRFSGRQFSNSRSEMNVSTLELGDSALYLCASSLTDSTEAFFGQGTRLTVV.